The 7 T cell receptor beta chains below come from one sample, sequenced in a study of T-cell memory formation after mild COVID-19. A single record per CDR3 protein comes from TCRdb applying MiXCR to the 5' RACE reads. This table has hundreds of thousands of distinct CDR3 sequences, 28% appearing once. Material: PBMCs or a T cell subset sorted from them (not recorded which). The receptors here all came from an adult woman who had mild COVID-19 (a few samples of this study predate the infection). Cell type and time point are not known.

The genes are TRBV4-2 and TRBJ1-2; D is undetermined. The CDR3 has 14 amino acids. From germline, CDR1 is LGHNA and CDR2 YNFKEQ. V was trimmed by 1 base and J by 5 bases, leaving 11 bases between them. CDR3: CASSQGRALYGYTF. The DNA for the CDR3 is TGTGCCAGCAGCCAAGGAAGGGCTTTGTATGGCTACACCTTC.

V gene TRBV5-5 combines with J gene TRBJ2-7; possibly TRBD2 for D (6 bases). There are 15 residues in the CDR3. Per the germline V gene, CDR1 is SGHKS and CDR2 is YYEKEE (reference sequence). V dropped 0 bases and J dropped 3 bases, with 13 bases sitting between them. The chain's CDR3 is CASSLGPGTHYEQYF. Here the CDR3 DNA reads TGTGCCAGCAGCTTGGGACCCGGGACTCACTACGAGCAGTACTTC.

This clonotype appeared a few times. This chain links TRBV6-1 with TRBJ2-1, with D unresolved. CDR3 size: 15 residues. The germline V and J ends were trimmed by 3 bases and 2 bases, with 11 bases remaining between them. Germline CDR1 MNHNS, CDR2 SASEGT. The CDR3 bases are TGTGCCAGCAGTGAGGCGAAGGCTCCCTACAATGAGCAGTTCTTC. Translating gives CASSEAKAPYNEQFF.

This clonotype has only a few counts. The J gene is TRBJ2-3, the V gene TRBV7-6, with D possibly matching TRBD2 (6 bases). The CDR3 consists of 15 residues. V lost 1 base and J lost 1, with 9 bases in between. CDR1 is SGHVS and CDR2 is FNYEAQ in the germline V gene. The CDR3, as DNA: TGTGCCAGCAGCTTAGACTCTAGCGGCACAGATACGCAGTATTTT. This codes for CASSLDSSGTDTQYF.

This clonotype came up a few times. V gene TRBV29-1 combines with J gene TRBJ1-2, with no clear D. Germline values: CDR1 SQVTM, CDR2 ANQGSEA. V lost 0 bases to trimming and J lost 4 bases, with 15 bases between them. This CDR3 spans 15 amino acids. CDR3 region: CSVEDQNPRGYGYTF. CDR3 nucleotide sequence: TGCAGCGTTGAAGATCAAAACCCACGAGGCTATGGCTACACCTTC. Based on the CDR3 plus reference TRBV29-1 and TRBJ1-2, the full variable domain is SAVISQKPSRDICQRGTSLTIQCQVDSQVTMMFWYRQQPGQSLTLIATANQGSEATYESGFVIDKFPISRPNLTFSTLTVSNMSPEDSSIYLCSVEDQNPRGYGYTFGSGTRLTVV.

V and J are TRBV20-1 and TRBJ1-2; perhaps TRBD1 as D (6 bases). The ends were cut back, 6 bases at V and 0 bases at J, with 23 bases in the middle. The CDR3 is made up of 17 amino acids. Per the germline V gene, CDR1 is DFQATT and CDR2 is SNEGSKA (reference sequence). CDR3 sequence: CSAGWVSGQTSNYGYTF. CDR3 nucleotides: TGCAGTGCAGGTTGGGTGAGCGGACAGACTTCTAACTATGGCTACACCTTC.

In nucleotides, the CDR3 is TGTGCCAGCAGTAGACCAGGGGAATCGCTGTATGGCTACACCTTC. Translating it yields CASSRPGESLYGYTF. The genes are TRBV9 and TRBJ1-2; D is possibly TRBD1 (6 bases). The V gene's germline CDR1 is SGDLS and CDR2 YYNGEE. V was cut by 5 bases and J by 5 bases, with 19 bases left in between. The CDR3 contains 15 residues.